Given below is one TCR beta chain in context. This entry is derived from a study of T cell changes during pregnancy in multiple sclerosis. Generated by immunoSEQ multiplex PCR, the TCRdb table keeps only in-frame clones and is missing some. The table has about 66,000 clones, over 75% seen once. This CDR3 region has 10 residues. V shed 5 bases and J shed 7 bases, with 8 bases lying between them. Germline CDR1 DFQATT, CDR2 SNEGSKA (reference sequence). The sample consisted of CD8+ T cells from peripheral blood mononuclear cells, taken before pregnancy. The chain has TRBV20-1 and TRBJ1-2; D gene uncertain. The clonotype comes from a female donor with multiple sclerosis, enrolled in a pregnancy study. The CDR3 here is CSARSGGYTF. DNA of the CDR3: TGCAGTGCTCGATCGGGTGGCTACACCTTC.